The text below deals with one T cell receptor beta chain. Its antigen is undetermined. This sample was included in a study of T cell responses to AZD1222 COVID-19 vaccine. Regarding the study as a whole: It was only a handful of AZD1222 recipients who were seropositive at baseline.

The germline CDR1 and CDR2 sequences are ENHRY and SYGVKD. This CDR3 comprises 17 residues. The V gene end was trimmed by 1 base and the J gene end by 6 bases; junction bases not matched to a gene: 11. The data were produced by immunoSEQ multiplex PCR, yet TCRdb's version contains in-frame clones alone and is incomplete. The sample has around 270,000 clones; almost 95% are singletons. The clonotype originates from an adult who received the AZD1222 COVID-19 vaccine. This sequence joins TRBV10-3 and TRBJ2-2; 7 nucleotides align to TRBD2. This material consisted of peripheral blood, taken 28 days after the second AZD1222 dose. The CDR3 region has the DNA TGTGCCATCAGTGAGTGGAGGGCGGGAGAGAGGCCCGGGGAGCTGTTTTTT. Its protein product is CAISEWRAGERPGELFF.